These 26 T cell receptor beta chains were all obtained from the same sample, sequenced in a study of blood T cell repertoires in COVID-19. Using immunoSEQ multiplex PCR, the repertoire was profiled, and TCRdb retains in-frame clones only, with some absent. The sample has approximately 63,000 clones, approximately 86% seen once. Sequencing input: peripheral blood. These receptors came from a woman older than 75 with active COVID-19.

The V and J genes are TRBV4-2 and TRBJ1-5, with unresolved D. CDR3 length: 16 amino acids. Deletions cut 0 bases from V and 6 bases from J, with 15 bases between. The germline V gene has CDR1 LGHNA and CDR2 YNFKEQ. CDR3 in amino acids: CASSQDPEADFQPQHF. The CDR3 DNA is TGTGCCAGCAGCCAAGATCCAGAGGCGGATTTTCAGCCCCAGCATTTT.

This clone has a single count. CDR3 DNA sequence: TGTGCCAGCAGCTTAGTGGGGGGAGCGGGAGGAATATCAGATACGCAGTATTTT. Residues: CASSLVGGAGGISDTQYF. V usage is TRBV7-6 and J usage is TRBJ2-3, with 9 bases aligning to TRBD2. This CDR3 has 18 residues. After removal of 1 base from V and 4 bases from J, the junction contained 12 bases not matched to a gene. The germline V gene has CDR1 SGHVS and CDR2 FNYEAQ.

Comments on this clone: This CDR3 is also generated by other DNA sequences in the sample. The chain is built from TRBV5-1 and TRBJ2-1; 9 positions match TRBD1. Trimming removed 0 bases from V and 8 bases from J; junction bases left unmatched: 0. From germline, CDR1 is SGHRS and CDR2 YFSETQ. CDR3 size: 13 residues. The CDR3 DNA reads TGCGCCAGCAGCTTGGGACAGGGGGATGAGCAGTTCTTC. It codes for CASSLGQGDEQFF.

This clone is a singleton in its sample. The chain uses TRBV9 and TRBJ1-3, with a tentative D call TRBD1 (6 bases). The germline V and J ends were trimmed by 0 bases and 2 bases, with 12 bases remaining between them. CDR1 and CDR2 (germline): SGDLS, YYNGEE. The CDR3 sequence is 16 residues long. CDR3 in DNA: TGTGCCAGCAGCGTAGAAGGGGGAAACGCTGGAAACACCATATATTTT. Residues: CASSVEGGNAGNTIYF. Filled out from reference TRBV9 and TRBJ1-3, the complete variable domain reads DSGVTQTPKHLITATGQRVTLRCSPRSGDLSVYWYQQSLDQGLQFLIQYYNGEERAKGNILERFSAQQFPDLHSELNLSSLELGDSALYFCASSVEGGNAGNTIYFGEGSWLTVV.

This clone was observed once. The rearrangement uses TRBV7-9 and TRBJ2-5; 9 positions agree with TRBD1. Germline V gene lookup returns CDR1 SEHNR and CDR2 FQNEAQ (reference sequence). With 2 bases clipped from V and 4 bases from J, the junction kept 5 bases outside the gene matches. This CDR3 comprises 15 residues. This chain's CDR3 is CASSLRTGVGETQYF. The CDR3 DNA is TGTGCCAGCAGCTTAAGGACAGGGGTTGGAGAGACCCAGTACTTC.

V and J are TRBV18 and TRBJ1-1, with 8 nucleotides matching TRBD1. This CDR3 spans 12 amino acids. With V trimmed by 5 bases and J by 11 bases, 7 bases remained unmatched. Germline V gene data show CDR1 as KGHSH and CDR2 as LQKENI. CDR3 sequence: CASSSDRVGAFF. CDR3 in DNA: TGTGCCAGCTCATCGGACAGGGTCGGCGCTTTCTTT.

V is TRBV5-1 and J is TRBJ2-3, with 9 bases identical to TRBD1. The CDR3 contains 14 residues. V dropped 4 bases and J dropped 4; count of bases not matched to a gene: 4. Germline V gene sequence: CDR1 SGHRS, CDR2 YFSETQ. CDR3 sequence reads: CASSVQGAADTQYF. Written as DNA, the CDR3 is TGCGCCAGCAGCGTACAGGGGGCCGCAGATACGCAGTATTTT.

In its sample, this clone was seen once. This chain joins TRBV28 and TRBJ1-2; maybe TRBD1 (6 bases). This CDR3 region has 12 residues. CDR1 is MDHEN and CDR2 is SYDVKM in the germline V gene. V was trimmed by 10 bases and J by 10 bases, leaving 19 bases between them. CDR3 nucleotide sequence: TGTGCCATCGCAGGGGTTTCAATGGACTACACCTTC. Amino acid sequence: CAIAGVSMDYTF.

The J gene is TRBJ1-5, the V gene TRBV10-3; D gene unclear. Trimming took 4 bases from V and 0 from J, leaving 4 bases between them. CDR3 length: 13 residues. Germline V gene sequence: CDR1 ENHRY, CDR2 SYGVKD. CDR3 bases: TGTGCCATCAGTGTAGATAGCAATCAGCCCCAGCATTTT. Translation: CAISVDSNQPQHF.

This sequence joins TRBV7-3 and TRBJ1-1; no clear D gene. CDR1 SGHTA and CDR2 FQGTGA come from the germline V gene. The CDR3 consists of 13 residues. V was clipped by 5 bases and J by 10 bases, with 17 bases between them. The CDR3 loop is CASSRDEEAIAFF. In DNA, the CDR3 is TGTGCCAGCAGCCGGGATGAAGAGGCTATAGCTTTCTTT.

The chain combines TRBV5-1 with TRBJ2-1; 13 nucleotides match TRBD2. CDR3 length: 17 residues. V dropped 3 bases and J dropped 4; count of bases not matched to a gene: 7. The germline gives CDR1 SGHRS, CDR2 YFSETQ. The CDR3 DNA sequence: TGCGCCAGCAGCTGGGGACTAGCGGGGAGTGATTACAATGAGCAGTTCTTC. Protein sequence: CASSWGLAGSDYNEQFF.

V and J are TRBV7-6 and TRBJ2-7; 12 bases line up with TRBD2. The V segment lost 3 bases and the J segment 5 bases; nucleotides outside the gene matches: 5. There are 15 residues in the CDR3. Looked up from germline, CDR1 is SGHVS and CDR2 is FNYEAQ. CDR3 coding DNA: TGTGCCAGCAGCTTCCGGACTAGCGGGGTCCACGAGCAGTACTTC. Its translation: CASSFRTSGVHEQYF.

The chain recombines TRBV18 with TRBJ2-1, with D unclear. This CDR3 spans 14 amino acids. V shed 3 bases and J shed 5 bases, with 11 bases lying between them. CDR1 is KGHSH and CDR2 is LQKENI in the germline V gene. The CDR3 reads CASSPTVTDNEQFF. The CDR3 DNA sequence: TGTGCCAGCTCACCCACCGTCACAGACAATGAGCAGTTCTTC.

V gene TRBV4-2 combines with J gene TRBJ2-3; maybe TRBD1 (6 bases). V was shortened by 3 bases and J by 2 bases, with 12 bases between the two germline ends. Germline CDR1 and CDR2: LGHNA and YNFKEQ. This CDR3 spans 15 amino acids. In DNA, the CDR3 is TGTGCCAGCAGCCAGAGGACAGAAATCACAGATACGCAGTATTTT. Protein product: CASSQRTEITDTQYF.

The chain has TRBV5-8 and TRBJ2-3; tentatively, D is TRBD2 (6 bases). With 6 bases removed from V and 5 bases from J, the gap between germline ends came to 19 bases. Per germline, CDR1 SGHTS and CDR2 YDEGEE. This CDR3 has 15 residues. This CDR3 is CASNRGRGNGDTQYF. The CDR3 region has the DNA TGTGCCAGCAACCGCGGTCGGGGGAACGGAGATACGCAGTATTTT.

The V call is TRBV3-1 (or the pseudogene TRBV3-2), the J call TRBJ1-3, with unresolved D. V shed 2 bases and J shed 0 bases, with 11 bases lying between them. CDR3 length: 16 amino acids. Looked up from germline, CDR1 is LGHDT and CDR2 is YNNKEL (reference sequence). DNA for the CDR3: TGTGCCAGCAGCCAAAGACTGGCCTCCTCTGGAAACACCATATATTTT. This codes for CASSQRLASSGNTIYF.

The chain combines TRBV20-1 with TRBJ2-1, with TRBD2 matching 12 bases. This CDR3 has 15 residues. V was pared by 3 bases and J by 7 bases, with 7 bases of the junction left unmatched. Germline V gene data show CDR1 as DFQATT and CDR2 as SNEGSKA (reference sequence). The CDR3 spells CSASPSGGVKNEQFF. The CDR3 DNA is TGCAGTGCTAGTCCTAGCGGGGGGGTAAAGAATGAGCAGTTCTTC.

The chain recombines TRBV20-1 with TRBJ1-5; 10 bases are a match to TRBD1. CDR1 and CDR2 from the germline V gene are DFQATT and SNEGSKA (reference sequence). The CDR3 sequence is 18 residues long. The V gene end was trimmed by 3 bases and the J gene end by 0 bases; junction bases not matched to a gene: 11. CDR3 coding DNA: TGCAGTGCTAGTTTGGGACAGGGGCGGAAAAATAGCAATCAGCCCCAGCATTTT. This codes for CSASLGQGRKNSNQPQHF.

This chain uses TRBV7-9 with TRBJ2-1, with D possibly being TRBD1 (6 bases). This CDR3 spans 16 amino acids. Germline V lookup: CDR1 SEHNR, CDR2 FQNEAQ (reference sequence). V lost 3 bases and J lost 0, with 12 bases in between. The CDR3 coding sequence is TGTGCCAGCAGCTTCCCGCCGGGACACTCCTACAATGAGCAGTTCTTC. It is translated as CASSFPPGHSYNEQFF.

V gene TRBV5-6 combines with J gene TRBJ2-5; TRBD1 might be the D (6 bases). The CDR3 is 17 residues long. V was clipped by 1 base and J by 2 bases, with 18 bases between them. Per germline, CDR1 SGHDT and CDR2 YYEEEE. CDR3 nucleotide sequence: TGTGCCAGCAGCTTGAGGGAGAGGGGGTACTATCAAGAGACCCAGTACTTC. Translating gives CASSLRERGYYQETQYF.

The chain's CDR3 is CASSVDGQTDTQYF. The CDR3 region has the DNA TGTGCCAGCAGCGTAGATGGCCAGACAGATACGCAGTATTTT. This chain links TRBV9 with TRBJ2-3; no clear D gene. Trimming cost V 0 bases and J 3 bases, with 8 bases left between them. The germline gives CDR1 SGDLS, CDR2 YYNGEE. CDR3 length equals 14 residues.

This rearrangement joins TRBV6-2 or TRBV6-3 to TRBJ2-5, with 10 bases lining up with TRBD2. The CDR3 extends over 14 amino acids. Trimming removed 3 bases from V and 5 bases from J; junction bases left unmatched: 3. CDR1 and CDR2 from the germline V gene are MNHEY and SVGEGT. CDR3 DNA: TGTGCCAGCAGTTATCAGACTAGCGGGGAGACCCAGTACTTC. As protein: CASSYQTSGETQYF.

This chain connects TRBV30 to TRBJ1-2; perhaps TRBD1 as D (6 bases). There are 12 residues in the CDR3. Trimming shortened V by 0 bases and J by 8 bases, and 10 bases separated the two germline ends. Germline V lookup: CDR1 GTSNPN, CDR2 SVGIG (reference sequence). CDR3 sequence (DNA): TGTGCCTGGAGTGTGTACAGGGCAGGCTACACCTTC. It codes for CAWSVYRAGYTF.

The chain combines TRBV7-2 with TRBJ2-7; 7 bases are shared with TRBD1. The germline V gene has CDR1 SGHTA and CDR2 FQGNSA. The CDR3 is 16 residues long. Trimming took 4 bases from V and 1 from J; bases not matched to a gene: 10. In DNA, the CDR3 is TGTGCCAGCAGCTCAAGACAGGGAGTCCCTTCCTACGAGCAGTACTTC. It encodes CASSSRQGVPSYEQYF.

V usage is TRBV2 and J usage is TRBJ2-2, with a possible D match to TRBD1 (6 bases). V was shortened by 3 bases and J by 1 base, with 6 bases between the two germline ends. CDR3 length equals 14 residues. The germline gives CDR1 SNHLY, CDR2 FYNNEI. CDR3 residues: CASSDRGNTGELFF. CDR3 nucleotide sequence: TGTGCCAGCAGTGACAGGGGGAACACCGGGGAGCTGTTTTTT.

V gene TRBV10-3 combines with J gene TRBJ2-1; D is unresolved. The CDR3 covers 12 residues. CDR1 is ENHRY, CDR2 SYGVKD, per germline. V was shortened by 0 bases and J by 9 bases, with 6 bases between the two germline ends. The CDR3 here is CAISESALEQFF. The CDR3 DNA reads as TGTGCCATCAGTGAGTCGGCCCTTGAGCAGTTCTTC.